The next 20 T cell receptor beta chains were all read from a single sample in a study of siplizumab effects on memory and regulatory T cells (dated by TCRdb to the late 2010s). The method was the immunoSEQ multiplex PCR assay. Held by TCRdb, this immuneACCESS table contains in-frame sequences only and omits some clones. Under half of the omission traces to an unresolved V gene where checked; the cause of the rest is unknown. The sample records approximately 100,000 clones, roughly 94% of which are singletons. About 1.2% of the sample belongs to the ten largest clones. The sample taken for sequencing was non-Treg CD4+ T cells sorted from blood. The cell subset or site tag for this specimen amounts to: FACS-sorted unstimulated CD4+ non-regulatory T cells. All receptors come from a human donor in good health.

The CDR3 loop reads CASSQYSGGFTDTQYF. Here the CDR3 DNA reads TGTGCCAGCAGCCAATATAGCGGGGGATTCACAGATACGCAGTATTTT. The chain joins TRBV27 to TRBJ2-3; 9 bases align to TRBD2. CDR3 length: 16 residues. Trimming took 6 bases from V and 2 from J; bases not matched to a gene: 9. Germline loops: CDR1 MNHEY, CDR2 SMNVEV (reference sequence).

V and J are TRBV6-4 and TRBJ2-2; 9 bases match TRBD2. V gave up 3 bases and J gave up 5 bases; unmatched junction bases: 4. Germline CDR1 reads MRHNA; CDR2 reads SNTAGT. This CDR3 is built from 15 residues. CDR3 amino acids: CASSDRGRDTGELFF. In DNA, the CDR3 is TGTGCCAGCAGTGATCGCGGGAGGGATACCGGGGAGCTGTTTTTT.

This sequence joins TRBV6-5 and TRBJ2-7; D perhaps matches TRBD2 (7 bases). V lost 0 bases, J lost 5 bases, and 14 bases lay in between. This CDR3 has 15 residues. Germline-derived CDR1 and CDR2 are MNHEY and SVGAGI. The CDR3 nucleotides read TGTGCCAGCAGTTACTCGGCGGGGGCTGGCAACGAGCAGTACTTC. Translation gives CASSYSAGAGNEQYF.

The gene calls are TRBV7-2 and TRBJ2-7, with TRBD2 as a possible D gene (6 bases). Germline values: CDR1 SGHTA, CDR2 FQGNSA. V lost 5 bases, J lost 3 bases, and 14 bases lay in between. The CDR3 totals 14 residues. CDR3 loop: CASSPWVGGYEQYF. CDR3 sequence (DNA): TGTGCCAGCAGCCCATGGGTGGGGGGCTACGAGCAGTACTTC.

The chain couples TRBV12-5 to TRBJ2-5; D is unclear. With 8 bases removed from V and 0 bases from J, the gap between germline ends came to 4 bases. The CDR3 length is 11 residues. CDR1 and CDR2 (germline): LGHNT, FRNRAP. CDR3 amino acids: CASSYQETQYF. The CDR3, as DNA: TGTGCTAGTTCCTACCAAGAGACCCAGTACTTC.

The gene calls are TRBV11-2 and TRBJ2-1; TRBD2 matches 8 bases. Germline V gives CDR1 SGHAT, CDR2 FQNNGV. The CDR3 has 16 amino acids. The ends lost 2 bases at V and 4 bases at J; junction bases unmatched: 7. CDR3 loop: CASSLFSGGPYNEQFF. The CDR3 DNA is TGTGCCAGCAGCTTATTCTCGGGAGGGCCTTACAATGAGCAGTTCTTC.

V is TRBV11-2 and J is TRBJ1-3, with a tentative D call TRBD1 (5 bases). Germline CDR1 SGHAT, CDR2 FQNNGV. Trimming shortened V by 2 bases and J by 4 bases, and 15 bases separated the two germline ends. CDR3 length equals 16 residues. CDR3 in DNA: TGTGCCAGCAGCTTACCACGCGGCCGGGGGGGAAACACCATATATTTT. This gives the protein CASSLPRGRGGNTIYF.

The rearrangement joins TRBV5-5 to TRBJ1-1, with D uncertain. This CDR3 spans 12 amino acids. The germline gives CDR1 SGHKS, CDR2 YYEKEE (reference sequence). Trimming removed 0 bases from V and 6 bases from J, with 6 bases in between. The CDR3 spells CASSLGIPEAFF. CDR3 DNA sequence: TGTGCCAGCAGCTTGGGAATTCCTGAAGCTTTCTTT.

The chain couples TRBV18 to TRBJ1-3, with D maybe TRBD1 (5 bases). V lost 5 bases to trimming and J lost 2 bases, with 10 bases between them. The germline CDR1 and CDR2 sequences are KGHSH and LQKENI. The length of the CDR3 is 14 residues. The CDR3 reads CASSDQGAGNTIYF. DNA for the CDR3: TGTGCCAGCTCAGACCAGGGAGCTGGAAACACCATATATTTT.

The genes are TRBV2 and TRBJ1-4; D might be TRBD1 (5 bases). The CDR3 has 13 residues. From germline, CDR1 is SNHLY and CDR2 FYNNEI. The V and J ends lost 6 bases and 7 bases respectively, with 12 bases between them. CDR3 loop: CASRDKGSEKLFF. The CDR3 DNA is TGTGCCAGCAGGGACAAGGGAAGTGAAAAACTGTTTTTT. The entire variable domain, with the rest obtained from reference TRBV2 and TRBJ1-4, is as follows: EPEVTQTPSHQVTQMGQEVILRCVPISNHLYFYWYRQILGQKVEFLVSFYNNEISEKSEIFDDQFSVERPDGSNFTLKIRSTKLEDSAMYFCASRDKGSEKLFFGSGTQLSVL.

This chain connects TRBV30 to TRBJ1-6; TRBD1 agrees at 7 bases. V was clipped by 2 bases and J by 11 bases; unmatched bases: 9. This CDR3 has 14 amino acids. In germline, CDR1 is GTSNPN, CDR2 SVGIG (reference sequence). As DNA, the CDR3 is TGTGCCTGGAGTCCAGGGGGTTTGATGACACCCCTCCACTTT. Translated, it gives CAWSPGGLMTPLHF.

As concerns this clone: An end of the junction differs from the germline gene, which may be a read error. The chain carries TRBV7-8 and TRBJ2-7; the D is unclear. The germline V gene has CDR1 SGHVS and CDR2 FQNEAQ. This CDR3 is built from 12 residues. The CDR3 protein is CASSFREYEQCF. CDR3 DNA sequence: TGTGCCAGCAGCTTCCGCGAGTACGAGCAGTGCTTC.

The chain links TRBV30 to TRBJ2-1; 9 nucleotides line up with TRBD2. Germline-derived CDR1 and CDR2 are GTSNPN and SVGIG (reference sequence). V trimming: 1 base; J trimming: 2 bases; junction bases outside the gene matches: 3. There are 15 residues in the CDR3. The CDR3 sequence: CAWSATSGPYNEQFF. The CDR3 DNA is TGTGCCTGGAGTGCGACTAGCGGTCCCTACAATGAGCAGTTCTTC.

The V call is TRBV6-5, the J call TRBJ2-3; D unresolved. The germline V gene encodes CDR1 MNHEY and CDR2 SVGAGI. Trimming left V 0 bases short and J 5 bases short, with 6 bases between. The CDR3 contains 13 residues. CDR3 region: CASSYSKQDTQYF. CDR3 nucleotides: TGTGCCAGCAGTTACTCGAAGCAAGATACGCAGTATTTT.

The chain links TRBV2 to TRBJ1-5; D is unclear. The ends were cut back, 7 bases at V and 0 bases at J, with 13 bases in the middle. The length of the CDR3 is 15 residues. Germline CDR1 SNHLY, CDR2 FYNNEI. CDR3 protein: CASTPLLASNQPQHF. Here the CDR3 DNA reads TGTGCCAGCACCCCCCTGTTGGCTAGCAATCAGCCCCAGCATTTT.

This chain links TRBV11-2 with TRBJ2-7, with TRBD1 matching 9 bases. Germline loops: CDR1 SGHAT, CDR2 FQNNGV. This CDR3 region has 16 residues. J was trimmed by 1 base and V by 3 bases; bases with no gene match: 7. The CDR3 spells CASSLAGQGRSYEQYF. The CDR3 nucleotides read TGTGCCAGCAGCTTGGCGGGACAGGGTCGATCCTACGAGCAGTACTTC.

The chain uses TRBV7-9 and TRBJ2-5, with TRBD2 matching 9 bases. Germline V gene sequence: CDR1 SEHNR, CDR2 FQNEAQ (reference sequence). V trimming: 3 bases; J trimming: 4 bases; junction bases outside the gene matches: 3. CDR3 size: 14 residues. The CDR3 nucleotides read TGTGCCAGCAGCTTTAGCGGGAGACTAGAGACCCAGTACTTC. Amino acid sequence: CASSFSGRLETQYF.

V gene TRBV5-5 combines with J gene TRBJ2-7, with D tentatively TRBD2 (5 bases). Germline values: CDR1 SGHKS, CDR2 YYEKEE (reference sequence). CDR3 size: 14 residues. V lost 2 bases to trimming and J lost 4 bases, with 13 bases between them. This CDR3 reads CASSFGGQGYEQYF. The CDR3 coding sequence is TGTGCCAGCAGCTTTGGCGGGCAAGGGTACGAGCAGTACTTC.

The V gene is TRBV28, the J gene TRBJ1-2; 10 positions match TRBD1. CDR3 length: 16 residues. V was pared by 1 base and J by 7 bases, with 9 bases of the junction left unmatched. Germline CDR1 reads MDHEN; CDR2 reads SYDVKM. CDR3 protein: CASSLFVGQGIGGYTF. The CDR3, as DNA: TGTGCCAGCAGTTTATTCGTGGGACAGGGGATCGGTGGCTACACCTTC.

This clone came up a few times. The V call is TRBV9, the J call TRBJ2-3, with a tentative D call TRBD2 (5 bases). V was shortened by 4 bases and J by 2 bases, with 11 bases between the two germline ends. CDR1 is SGDLS and CDR2 is YYNGEE in the germline V gene. The CDR3 has 14 residues. DNA of the CDR3: TGTGCCAGCAGCCTTTCCGGGGACACAGATACGCAGTATTTT. This gives the protein CASSLSGDTDTQYF.